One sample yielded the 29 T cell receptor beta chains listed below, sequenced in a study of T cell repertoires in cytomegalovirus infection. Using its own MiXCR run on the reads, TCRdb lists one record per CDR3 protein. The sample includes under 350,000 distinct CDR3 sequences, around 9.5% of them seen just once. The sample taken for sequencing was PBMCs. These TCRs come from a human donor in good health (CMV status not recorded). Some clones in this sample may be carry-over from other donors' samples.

The CDR3 here is CASSLALGGYEKLFF. For the CDR3, the DNA is TGTGCCAGCAGTTTAGCGCTGGGGGGATACGAAAAACTGTTTTTT. V and J are TRBV12-3 or TRBV12-4 and TRBJ1-4; possibly TRBD1 for D (5 bases). This CDR3 contains 15 residues. V lost 0 bases and J lost 8, with 13 bases in between.

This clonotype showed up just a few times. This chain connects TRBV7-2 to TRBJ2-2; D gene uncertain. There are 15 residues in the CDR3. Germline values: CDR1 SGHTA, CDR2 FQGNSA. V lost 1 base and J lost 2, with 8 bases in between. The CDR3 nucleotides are TGTGCCAGCAGCTTAGGAAGGACCAACACCGGGGAGCTGTTTTTT. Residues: CASSLGRTNTGELFF. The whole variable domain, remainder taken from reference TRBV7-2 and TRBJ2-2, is GAGVSQSPSNKVTEKGKDVELRCDPISGHTALYWYRQSLGQGLEFLIYFQGNSAPDKSGLPSDRFSAERTGGSVSTLTIQRTQQEDSAVYLCASSLGRTNTGELFFGEGSRLTVL.

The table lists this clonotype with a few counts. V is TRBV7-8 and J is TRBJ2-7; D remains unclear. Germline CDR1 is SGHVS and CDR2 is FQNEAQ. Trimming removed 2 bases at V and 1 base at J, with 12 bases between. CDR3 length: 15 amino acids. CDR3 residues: CASSLSEVRSYEQYF. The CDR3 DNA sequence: TGTGCCAGCAGCTTATCCGAGGTCAGGTCCTACGAGCAGTACTTC.

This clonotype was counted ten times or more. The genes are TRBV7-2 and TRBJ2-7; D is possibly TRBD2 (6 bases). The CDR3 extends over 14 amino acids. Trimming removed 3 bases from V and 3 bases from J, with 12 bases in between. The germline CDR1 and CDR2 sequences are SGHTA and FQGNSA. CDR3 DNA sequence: TGTGCCAGCAGCTTGGACCTGGACTACTACGAGCAGTACTTC. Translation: CASSLDLDYYEQYF.

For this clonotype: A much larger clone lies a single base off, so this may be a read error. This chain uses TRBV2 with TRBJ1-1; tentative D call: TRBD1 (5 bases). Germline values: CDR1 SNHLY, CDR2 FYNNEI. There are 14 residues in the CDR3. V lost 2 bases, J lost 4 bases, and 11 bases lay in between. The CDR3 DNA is TGTGCCAGCAGTGAACAGGGTTCCGTCACTGAAGCTTTCTTT. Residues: CASSEQGSVTEAFF.

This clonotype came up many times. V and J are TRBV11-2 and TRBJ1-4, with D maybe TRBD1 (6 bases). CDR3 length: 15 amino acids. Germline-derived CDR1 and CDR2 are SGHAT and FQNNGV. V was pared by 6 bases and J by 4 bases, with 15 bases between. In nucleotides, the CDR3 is TGTGCCAGCAGTTCCGGACAGCGAGATAATGAAAAACTGTTTTTT. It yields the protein CASSSGQRDNEKLFF.

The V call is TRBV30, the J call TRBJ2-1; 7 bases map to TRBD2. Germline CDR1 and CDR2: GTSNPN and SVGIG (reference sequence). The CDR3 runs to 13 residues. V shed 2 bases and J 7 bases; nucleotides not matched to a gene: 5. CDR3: CAWSLRRGNEQFF. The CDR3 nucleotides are TGTGCCTGGAGTTTAAGGCGGGGGAATGAGCAGTTCTTC.

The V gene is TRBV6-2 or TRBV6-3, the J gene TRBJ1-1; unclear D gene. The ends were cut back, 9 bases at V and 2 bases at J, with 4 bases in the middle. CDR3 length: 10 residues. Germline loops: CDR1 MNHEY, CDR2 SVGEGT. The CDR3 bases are TGTGCCAGTTCAAACACTGAAGCTTTCTTT. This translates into CASSNTEAFF.

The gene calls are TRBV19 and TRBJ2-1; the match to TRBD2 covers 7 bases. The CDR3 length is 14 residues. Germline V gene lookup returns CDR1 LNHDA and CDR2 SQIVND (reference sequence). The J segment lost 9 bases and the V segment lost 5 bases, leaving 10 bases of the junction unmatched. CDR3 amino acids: CASSLGGRIGEQFF. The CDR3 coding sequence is TGTGCCAGTAGTTTGGGCGGGAGAATAGGTGAGCAGTTCTTC.

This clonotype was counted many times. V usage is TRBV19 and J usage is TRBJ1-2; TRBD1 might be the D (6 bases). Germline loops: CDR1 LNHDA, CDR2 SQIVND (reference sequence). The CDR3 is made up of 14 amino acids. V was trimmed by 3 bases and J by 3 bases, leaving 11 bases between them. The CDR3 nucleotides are TGTGCCAGTAGTATCGGGACATTGGACTATGGCTACACCTTC. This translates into CASSIGTLDYGYTF.

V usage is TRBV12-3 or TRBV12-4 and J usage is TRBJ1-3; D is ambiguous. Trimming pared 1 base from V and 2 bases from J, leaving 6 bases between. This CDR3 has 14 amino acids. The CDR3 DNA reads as TGTGCCAGCAGTTTAGGGGCTACTGGAAACACCATATATTTT. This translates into CASSLGATGNTIYF.

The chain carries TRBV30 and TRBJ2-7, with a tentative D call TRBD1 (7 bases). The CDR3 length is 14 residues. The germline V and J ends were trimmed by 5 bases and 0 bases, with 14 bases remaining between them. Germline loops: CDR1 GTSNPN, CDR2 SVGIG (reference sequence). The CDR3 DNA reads TGTGCCTGGGGCGGGACAGAGAGCTCCTACGAGCAGTACTTC. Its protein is CAWGGTESSYEQYF.

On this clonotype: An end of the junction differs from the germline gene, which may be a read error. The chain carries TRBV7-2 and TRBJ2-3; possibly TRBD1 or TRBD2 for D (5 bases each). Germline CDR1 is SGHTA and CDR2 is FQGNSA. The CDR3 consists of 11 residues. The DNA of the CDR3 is TGTGTCAGCAGCTTGGGGGTTATGCAGTATTTT. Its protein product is CVSSLGVMQYF. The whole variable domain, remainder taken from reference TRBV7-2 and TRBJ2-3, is GAGVSQSPSNKVTEKGKDVELRCDPISGHTALYWYRQSLGQGLEFLIYFQGNSAPDKSGLPSDRFSAERTGGSVSTLTIQRTQQEDSAVYLCVSSLGVMQYFGPGTRLTVL.

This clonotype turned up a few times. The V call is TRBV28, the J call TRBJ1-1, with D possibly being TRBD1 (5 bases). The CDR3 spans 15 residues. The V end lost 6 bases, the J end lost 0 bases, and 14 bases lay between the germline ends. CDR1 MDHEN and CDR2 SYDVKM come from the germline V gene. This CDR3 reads CASRRSGGVNTEAFF. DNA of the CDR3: TGTGCCAGCAGGAGATCTGGGGGGGTGAACACTGAAGCTTTCTTT.

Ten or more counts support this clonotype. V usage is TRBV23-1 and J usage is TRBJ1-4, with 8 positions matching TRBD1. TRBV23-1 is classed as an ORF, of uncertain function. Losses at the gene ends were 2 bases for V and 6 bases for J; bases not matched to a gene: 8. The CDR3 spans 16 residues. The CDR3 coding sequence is TGCGCCAGCAGTCAAAGAGGGGGACAGGTTGATGAAAAACTGTTTTTT. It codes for CASSQRGGQVDEKLFF.

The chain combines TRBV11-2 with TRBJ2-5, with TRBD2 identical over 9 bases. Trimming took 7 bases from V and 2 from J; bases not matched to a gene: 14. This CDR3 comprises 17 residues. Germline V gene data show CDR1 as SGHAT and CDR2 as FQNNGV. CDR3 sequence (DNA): TGTGCCAGCACCCTCGGGGTAGGCGGGAGGGCTCAAGAGACCCAGTACTTC. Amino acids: CASTLGVGGRAQETQYF.

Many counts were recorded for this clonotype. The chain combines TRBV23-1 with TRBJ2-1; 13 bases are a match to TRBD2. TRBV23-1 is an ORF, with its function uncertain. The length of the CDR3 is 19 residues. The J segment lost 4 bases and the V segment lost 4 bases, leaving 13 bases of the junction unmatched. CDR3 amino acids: CASSRTSGRSFEGYNEQFF. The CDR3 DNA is TGCGCCAGCAGTCGGACTAGCGGGAGATCTTTCGAGGGATACAATGAGCAGTTCTTC.

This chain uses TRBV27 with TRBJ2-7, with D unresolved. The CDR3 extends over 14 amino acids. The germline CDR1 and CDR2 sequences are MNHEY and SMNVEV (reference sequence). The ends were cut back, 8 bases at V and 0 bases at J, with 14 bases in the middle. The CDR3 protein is CASSLRISSYEQYF. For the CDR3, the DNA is TGTGCCAGCTCTCTCAGGATTAGCTCCTACGAGCAGTACTTC.

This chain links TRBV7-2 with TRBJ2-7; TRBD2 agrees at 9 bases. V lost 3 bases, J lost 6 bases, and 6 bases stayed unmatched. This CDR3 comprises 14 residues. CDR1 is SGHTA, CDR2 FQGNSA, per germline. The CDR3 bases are TGTGCCAGCAGCTTTAGCGGGAGTTTAAGCGAGCAGTACTTC. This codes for CASSFSGSLSEQYF. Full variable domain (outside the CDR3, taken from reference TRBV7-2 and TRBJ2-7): GAGVSQSPSNKVTEKGKDVELRCDPISGHTALYWYRQSLGQGLEFLIYFQGNSAPDKSGLPSDRFSAERTGGSVSTLTIQRTQQEDSAVYLCASSFSGSLSEQYFGPGTRLTVT.

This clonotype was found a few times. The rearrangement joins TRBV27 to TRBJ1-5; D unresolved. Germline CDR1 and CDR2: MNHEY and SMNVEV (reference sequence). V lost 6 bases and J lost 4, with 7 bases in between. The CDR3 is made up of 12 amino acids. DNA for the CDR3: TGTGCCAGCAGCCCAATTAATCAGCCCCAGCATTTT. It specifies CASSPINQPQHF.

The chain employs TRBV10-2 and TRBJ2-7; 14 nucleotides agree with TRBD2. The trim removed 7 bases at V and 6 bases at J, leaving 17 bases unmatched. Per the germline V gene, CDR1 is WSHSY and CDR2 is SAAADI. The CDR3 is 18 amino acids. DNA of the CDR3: TGCGCCAGCACCTTAGGGGGACTAGCGGGGGCCCGTTCGGGCGAGCAGTACTTC. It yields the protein CASTLGGLAGARSGEQYF.

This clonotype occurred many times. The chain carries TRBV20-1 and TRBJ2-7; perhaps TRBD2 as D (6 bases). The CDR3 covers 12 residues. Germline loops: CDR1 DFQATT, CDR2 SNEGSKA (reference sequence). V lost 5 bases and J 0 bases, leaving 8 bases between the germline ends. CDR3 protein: CSAVSGSYEQYF. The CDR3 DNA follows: TGCAGTGCTGTTAGCGGCTCCTACGAGCAGTACTTC.

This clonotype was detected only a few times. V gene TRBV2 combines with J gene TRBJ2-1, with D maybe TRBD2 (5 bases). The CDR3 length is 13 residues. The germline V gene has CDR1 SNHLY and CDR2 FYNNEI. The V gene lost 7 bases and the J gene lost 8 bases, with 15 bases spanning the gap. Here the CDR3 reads CASTQTGWDEQFF. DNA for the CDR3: TGTGCCAGCACTCAGACGGGATGGGATGAGCAGTTCTTC.

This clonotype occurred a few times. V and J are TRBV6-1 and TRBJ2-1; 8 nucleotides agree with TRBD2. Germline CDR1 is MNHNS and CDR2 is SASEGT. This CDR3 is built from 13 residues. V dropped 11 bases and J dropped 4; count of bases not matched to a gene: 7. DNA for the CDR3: TGTGCCGGAGGGGCGGGAGGATACAATGAGCAGTTCTTC. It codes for CAGGAGGYNEQFF.

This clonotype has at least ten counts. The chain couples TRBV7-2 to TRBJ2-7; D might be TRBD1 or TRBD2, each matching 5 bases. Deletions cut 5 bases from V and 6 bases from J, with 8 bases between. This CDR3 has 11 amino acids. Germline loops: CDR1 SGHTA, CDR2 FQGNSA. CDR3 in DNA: TGTGCCAGCAGCACCGGGACCGAGCAGTACTTC. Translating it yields CASSTGTEQYF.

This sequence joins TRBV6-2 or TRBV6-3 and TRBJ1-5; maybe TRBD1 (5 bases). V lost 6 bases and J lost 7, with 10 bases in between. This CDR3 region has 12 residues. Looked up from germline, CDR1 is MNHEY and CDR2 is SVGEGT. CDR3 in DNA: TGTGCCAGCAGCCAGGGCCGGCAGCCCCAGCATTTT. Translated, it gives CASSQGRQPQHF.

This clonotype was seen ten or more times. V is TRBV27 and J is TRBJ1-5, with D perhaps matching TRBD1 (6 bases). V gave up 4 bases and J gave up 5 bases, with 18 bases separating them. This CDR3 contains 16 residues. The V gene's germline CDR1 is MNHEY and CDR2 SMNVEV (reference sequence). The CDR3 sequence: CASSSFRDNYYQPQHF. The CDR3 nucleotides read TGTGCCAGCAGTTCTTTCCGGGACAACTACTATCAGCCCCAGCATTTT.

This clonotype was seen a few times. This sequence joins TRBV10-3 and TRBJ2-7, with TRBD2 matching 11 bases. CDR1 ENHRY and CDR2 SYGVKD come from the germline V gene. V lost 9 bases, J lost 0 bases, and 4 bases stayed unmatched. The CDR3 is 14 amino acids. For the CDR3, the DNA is TGTGCCATTTCCACTAGCGGGAGCTCCTACGAGCAGTACTTC. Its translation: CAISTSGSSYEQYF.

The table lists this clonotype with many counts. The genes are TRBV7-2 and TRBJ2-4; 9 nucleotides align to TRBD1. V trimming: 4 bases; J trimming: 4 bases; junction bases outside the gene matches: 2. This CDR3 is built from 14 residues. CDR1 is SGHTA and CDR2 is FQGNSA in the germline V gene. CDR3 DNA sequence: TGTGCCAGCAGCTATGGGACAGGGAAAAACATTCAGTACTTC. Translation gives CASSYGTGKNIQYF.